Shown below are 18 T cell receptor beta chains from a single sample sequenced in a study of blood T cell repertoires in COVID-19. Produced via immunoSEQ multiplex PCR; TCRdb's table is partial and in-frame only. The table lists 60,000 to 75,000 clones, roughly 88% of them singletons. Sequences were obtained from peripheral blood. These TCRs come from a human donor in a cohort sampled during active COVID-19.

The rearrangement joins TRBV20-1 to TRBJ2-1; no clear D. V lost 3 bases and J 4 bases, leaving 10 bases between the germline ends. CDR3 length: 13 amino acids. Germline V CDR1 and CDR2: DFQATT, SNEGSKA (reference sequence). CDR3 nucleotide sequence: TGCAGTGCTAGTGATTTGACATACAATGAGCAGTTCTTC. Protein: CSASDLTYNEQFF.

V and J are TRBV30 and TRBJ2-3, with 10 bases aligning to TRBD1. The germline V gene has CDR1 GTSNPN and CDR2 SVGIG (reference sequence). CDR3 length: 15 residues. V trimming: 2 bases; J trimming: 4 bases; junction bases outside the gene matches: 6. CDR3 DNA sequence: TGTGCCTGGAGTAGCGGGACAGGGGTTTCAGATACGCAGTATTTT. Its protein is CAWSSGTGVSDTQYF.

This rearrangement joins TRBV29-1 to TRBJ2-7, with D tentatively TRBD2 (5 bases). From germline, CDR1 is SQVTM and CDR2 ANQGSEA. V was pared by 7 bases and J by 7 bases, with 17 bases between. CDR3 length: 12 amino acids. CDR3: CSGRTGIGEQYF. The CDR3 nucleotides are TGCAGCGGGCGGACGGGGATCGGGGAGCAGTACTTC.

J is TRBJ1-2 and V is TRBV15; a weak D match, TRBD1 (6 bases). This CDR3 has 18 amino acids. The germline V gene has CDR1 LNHNV and CDR2 YYDKDF (reference sequence). Trimming pared 4 bases from V and 0 bases from J, leaving 21 bases between. The CDR3 sequence is CATSTLLFDAGANYGYTF. CDR3 DNA: TGTGCCACCAGCACCCTGTTGTTTGACGCAGGGGCTAACTATGGCTACACCTTC.

The rearrangement links TRBV6-2 or TRBV6-3 to TRBJ2-7, with 7 bases aligning to TRBD2. From germline, CDR1 is MNHEY and CDR2 SVGEGT. This CDR3 contains 19 residues. Trimming removed 5 bases from V and 3 bases from J; junction bases left unmatched: 22. The CDR3 coding sequence is TGTGCCAGCAGTCTCCGGCTGCGGGAGAGGAATTTCATAGACTACGAGCAGTACTTC. Translated: CASSLRLRERNFIDYEQYF.

The CDR3 DNA is TGCGCCAGCAGCTTGAGCGCCCCAGGGAATCTCCACGAGCAGTACTTC. It translates to CASSLSAPGNLHEQYF. The chain is built from TRBV5-1 and TRBJ2-7; a possible D gene is TRBD1 (5 bases). V lost 1 base and J lost 5, with 19 bases in between. The germline gives CDR1 SGHRS, CDR2 YFSETQ. The CDR3 length is 16 residues.

This rearrangement joins TRBV5-1 to TRBJ1-5; D is perhaps TRBD1 (6 bases). Trimming left V 0 bases short and J 3 bases short, with 10 bases between. The CDR3 covers 15 residues. Per germline, CDR1 SGHRS and CDR2 YFSETQ. CDR3 nucleotide sequence: TGCGCCAGCAGCTTGGTAGGACAGCCCAATCAGCCCCAGCATTTT. As protein: CASSLVGQPNQPQHF. Supplemented by reference TRBV5-1 and TRBJ1-5, the full variable domain reads KAGVTQTPRYLIKTRGQQVTLSCSPISGHRSVSWYQQTPGQGLQFLFEYFSETQRNKGNFPGRFSGRQFSNSRSEMNVSTLELGDSALYLCASSLVGQPNQPQHFGDGTRLSIL.

V and J are TRBV19 and TRBJ2-6; 9 nucleotides line up with TRBD1. V shed 9 bases, J shed 0 bases, and the junction held 6 bases outside the gene matches. Germline-derived CDR1 and CDR2 are LNHDA and SQIVND (reference sequence). The length of the CDR3 is 16 residues. CDR3 bases: TGTGCCAGCGGGACAGGGTATAGCTCTGGGGCCAACGTCCTGACTTTC. Protein sequence: CASGTGYSSGANVLTF.

The CDR3 region is CASSLAPGQGGQETQYF. The CDR3 DNA sequence: TGTGCCAGCAGCTTGGCCCCTGGACAGGGGGGACAAGAGACCCAGTACTTC. This chain joins TRBV5-4 and TRBJ2-5, with TRBD1 matching 10 bases. Germline V gene sequence: CDR1 SGHNT, CDR2 YYREEE (reference sequence). V was clipped by 0 bases and J by 2 bases; unmatched bases: 7. The CDR3 loop spans 17 amino acids.

CDR3 sequence (DNA): TGTGCCAGCGTGCGGAGCGGGACCACAGATACGCAGTATTTT. Translated: CASVRSGTTDTQYF. V usage is TRBV14 and J usage is TRBJ2-3, with 7 bases that match TRBD2. J gave up 2 bases and V 8 bases, and 7 bases lay outside the gene matches. Per the germline V gene, CDR1 is SGHDN and CDR2 is FVKESK. The CDR3 loop spans 14 amino acids.

This clone was observed a handful of times. The chain recombines TRBV7-8 with TRBJ1-5; tentative D call: TRBD1 (5 bases). V dropped 3 bases and J dropped 7 bases, with 10 bases sitting between them. This CDR3 contains 13 residues. CDR1 and CDR2 (germline): SGHVS, FQNEAQ. CDR3 bases: TGTGCCAGCAGCTTGTCTACAGGACAGCCCCAGCATTTT. Its translation is CASSLSTGQPQHF.

The CDR3 DNA sequence: TGTGCCAGCAGTCGACAGGGGAACACCGGGGAGCTGTTTTTT. Translation: CASSRQGNTGELFF. The chain links TRBV2 to TRBJ2-2, with 7 bases identical to TRBD1. This CDR3 region has 14 residues. J lost 1 base, V lost 5 bases, and 1 base had no gene match. CDR1 SNHLY and CDR2 FYNNEI come from the germline V gene. Filled out from reference TRBV2 and TRBJ2-2, the complete variable domain reads EPEVTQTPSHQVTQMGQEVILRCVPISNHLYFYWYRQILGQKVEFLVSFYNNEISEKSEIFDDQFSVERPDGSNFTLKIRSTKLEDSAMYFCASSRQGNTGELFFGEGSRLTVL.

V usage is TRBV11-2 and J usage is TRBJ1-2; 9 bases are shared with TRBD1. This CDR3 comprises 14 residues. The germline gives CDR1 SGHAT, CDR2 FQNNGV. With V trimmed by 4 bases and J by 2 bases, 2 bases remained unmatched. The chain's CDR3 is CASSYGTGNYGYTF. The CDR3 DNA follows: TGTGCCAGCAGCTACGGGACAGGGAACTATGGCTACACCTTC.

The chain employs TRBV6-6 and TRBJ2-6; 12 bases fit TRBD2. Germline V gives CDR1 MNHNY, CDR2 SVGAGI (reference sequence). The CDR3 runs to 19 residues. Trimming removed 6 bases from V and 0 bases from J; junction bases left unmatched: 9. This chain's CDR3 is CASSRPSTSGGSGANVLTF. The CDR3 region has the DNA TGTGCCAGCAGCCGACCCTCGACTAGCGGGGGCTCTGGGGCCAACGTCCTGACTTTC.

This clone was counted between two and nine times. The rearrangement links TRBV12-5 to TRBJ2-7; 8 positions match TRBD2. The CDR3 sequence is 19 residues long. Germline lookup yields CDR1 LGHNT and CDR2 FRNRAP. Trimming took 0 bases from V and 2 from J; bases not matched to a gene: 15. The CDR3 sequence is CASGLVIGGGPTIPYEQYF. In DNA form, the CDR3 reads TGTGCTAGTGGTTTGGTGATCGGCGGGGGGCCCACTATTCCCTACGAGCAGTACTTC.

The rearrangement uses TRBV7-2 and TRBJ2-3, with TRBD2 as a possible D gene (6 bases). Trimming took 8 bases from V and 0 from J, leaving 15 bases between them. This CDR3 is 15 amino acids long. CDR1 is SGHTA, CDR2 FQGNSA, per germline. The CDR3 spells CASGRPQLSTDTQYF. The DNA of the CDR3 is TGTGCCAGCGGGAGGCCCCAGTTGAGCACAGATACGCAGTATTTT.

The rearrangement links TRBV14 to TRBJ2-3, with TRBD2 as a possible D gene (5 bases). This CDR3 is 17 amino acids long. Germline V CDR1 and CDR2: SGHDN, FVKESK. With 0 bases removed from V and 0 bases from J, the gap between germline ends came to 13 bases. CDR3 region: CASSQDVGSQSTDTQYF. The DNA for the CDR3 is TGTGCCAGCAGCCAAGATGTAGGGAGCCAGAGCACAGATACGCAGTATTTT.

The genes are TRBV4-3 and TRBJ2-7; no clear D gene. V was pared by 1 base and J by 5 bases, with 12 bases between. The germline V gene has CDR1 LGHNA and CDR2 YSLEER. The CDR3 is 14 residues long. CDR3 sequence (DNA): TGCGCCAGCAGCCAAGGAATGGCCCCCCACGAGCAGTACTTC. It codes for CASSQGMAPHEQYF.